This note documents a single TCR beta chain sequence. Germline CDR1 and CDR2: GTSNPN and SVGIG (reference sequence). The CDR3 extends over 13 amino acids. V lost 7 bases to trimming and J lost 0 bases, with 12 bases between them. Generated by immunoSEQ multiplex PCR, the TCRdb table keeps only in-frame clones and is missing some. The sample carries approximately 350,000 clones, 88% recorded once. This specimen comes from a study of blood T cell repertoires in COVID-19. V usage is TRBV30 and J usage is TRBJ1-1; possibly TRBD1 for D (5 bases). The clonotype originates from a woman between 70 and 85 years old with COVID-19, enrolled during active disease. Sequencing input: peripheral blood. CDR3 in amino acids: CAFTGGMNTEAFF. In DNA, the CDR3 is TGTGCCTTCACGGGGGGGATGAACACTGAAGCTTTCTTT.